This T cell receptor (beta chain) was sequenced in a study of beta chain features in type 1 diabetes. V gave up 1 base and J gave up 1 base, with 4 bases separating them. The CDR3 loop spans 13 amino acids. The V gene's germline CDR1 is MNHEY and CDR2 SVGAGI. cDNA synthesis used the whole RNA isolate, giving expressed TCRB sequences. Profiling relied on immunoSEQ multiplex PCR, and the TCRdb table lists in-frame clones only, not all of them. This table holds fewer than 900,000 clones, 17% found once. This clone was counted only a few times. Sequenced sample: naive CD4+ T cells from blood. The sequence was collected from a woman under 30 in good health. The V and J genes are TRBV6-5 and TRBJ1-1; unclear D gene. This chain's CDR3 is CASSYFGNTEAFF. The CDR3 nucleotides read TGTGCCAGCAGTTACTTCGGGAACACTGAAGCTTTCTTT.